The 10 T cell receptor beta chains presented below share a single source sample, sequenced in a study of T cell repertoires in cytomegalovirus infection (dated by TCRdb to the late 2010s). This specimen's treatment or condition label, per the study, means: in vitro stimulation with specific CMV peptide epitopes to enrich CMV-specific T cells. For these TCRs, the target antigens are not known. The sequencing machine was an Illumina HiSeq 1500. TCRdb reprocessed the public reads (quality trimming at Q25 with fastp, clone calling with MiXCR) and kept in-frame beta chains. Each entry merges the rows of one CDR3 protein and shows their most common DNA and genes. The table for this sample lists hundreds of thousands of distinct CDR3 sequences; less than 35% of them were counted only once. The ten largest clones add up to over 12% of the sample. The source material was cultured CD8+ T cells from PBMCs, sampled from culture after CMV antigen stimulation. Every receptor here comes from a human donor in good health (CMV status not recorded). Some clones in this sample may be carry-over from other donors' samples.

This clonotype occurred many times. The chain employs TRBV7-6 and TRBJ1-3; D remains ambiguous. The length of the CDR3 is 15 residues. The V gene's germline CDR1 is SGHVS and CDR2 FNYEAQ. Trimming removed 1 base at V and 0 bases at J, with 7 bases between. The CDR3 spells CASSLDPSSGNTIYF. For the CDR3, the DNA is TGTGCCAGCAGCTTAGACCCGAGCTCTGGAAACACCATATATTTT.

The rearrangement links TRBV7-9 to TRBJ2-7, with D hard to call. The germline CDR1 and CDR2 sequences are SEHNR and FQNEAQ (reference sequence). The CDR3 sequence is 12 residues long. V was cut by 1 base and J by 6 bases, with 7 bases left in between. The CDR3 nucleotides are TGTGCCAGCAGCTTAGGAGGAACCGAGCAGTACGTC. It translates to CASSLGGTEQYV.

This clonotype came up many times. The CDR3 coding sequence is TGTGCCAGCAGAGCTCCGGGACAGAAACCGGCTGGGGCCAACGTCCTGACTTTC. Translated, it gives CASRAPGQKPAGANVLTF. The chain employs TRBV7-2 and TRBJ2-6, with 7 positions matching TRBD1. Germline V gene data show CDR1 as SGHTA and CDR2 as FQGNSA. CDR3 length equals 18 residues. V dropped 6 bases and J dropped 2; count of bases not matched to a gene: 13.

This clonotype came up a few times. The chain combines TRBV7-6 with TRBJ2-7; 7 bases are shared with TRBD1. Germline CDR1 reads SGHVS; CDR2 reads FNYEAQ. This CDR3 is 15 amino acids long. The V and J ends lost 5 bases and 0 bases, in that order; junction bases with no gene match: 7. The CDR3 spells CASSPGTVSSYEQYF. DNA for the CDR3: TGTGCCAGCAGCCCCGGGACAGTAAGCTCCTACGAGCAGTACTTC.

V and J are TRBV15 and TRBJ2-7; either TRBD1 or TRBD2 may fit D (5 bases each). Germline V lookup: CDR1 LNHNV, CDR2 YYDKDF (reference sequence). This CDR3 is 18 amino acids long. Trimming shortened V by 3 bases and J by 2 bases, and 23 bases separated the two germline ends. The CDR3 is CATSRPRDPISSTYEQYF. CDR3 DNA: TGTGCCACCAGCAGGCCCCGGGACCCGATTTCGAGCACCTACGAGCAGTACTTC.

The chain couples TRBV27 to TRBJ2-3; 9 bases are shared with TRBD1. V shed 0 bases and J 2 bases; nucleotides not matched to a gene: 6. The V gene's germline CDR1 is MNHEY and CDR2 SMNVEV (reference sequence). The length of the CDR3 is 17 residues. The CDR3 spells CASSLSPGQGYTDTQYF. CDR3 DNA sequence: TGTGCCAGCAGTTTATCGCCGGGACAGGGATACACAGATACGCAGTATTTT.

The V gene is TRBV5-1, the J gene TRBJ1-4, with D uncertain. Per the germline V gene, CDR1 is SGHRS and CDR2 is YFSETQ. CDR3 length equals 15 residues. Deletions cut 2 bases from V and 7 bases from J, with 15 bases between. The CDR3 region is CASSFLPGEGEKLFF. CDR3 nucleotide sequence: TGCGCCAGCAGCTTCCTGCCGGGAGAAGGTGAAAAACTGTTTTTT. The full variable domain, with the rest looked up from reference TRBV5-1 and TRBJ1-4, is KAGVTQTPRYLIKTRGQQVTLSCSPISGHRSVSWYQQTPGQGLQFLFEYFSETQRNKGNFPGRFSGRQFSNSRSEMNVSTLELGDSALYLCASSFLPGEGEKLFFGSGTQLSVL.

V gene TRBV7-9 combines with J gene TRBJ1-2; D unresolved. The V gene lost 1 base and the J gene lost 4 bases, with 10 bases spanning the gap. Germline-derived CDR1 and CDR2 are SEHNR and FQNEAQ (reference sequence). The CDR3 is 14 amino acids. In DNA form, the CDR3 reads TGTGCCAGCAGCTTAGTCCCCAGCTTCTATGGCTACACCTTC. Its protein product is CASSLVPSFYGYTF.

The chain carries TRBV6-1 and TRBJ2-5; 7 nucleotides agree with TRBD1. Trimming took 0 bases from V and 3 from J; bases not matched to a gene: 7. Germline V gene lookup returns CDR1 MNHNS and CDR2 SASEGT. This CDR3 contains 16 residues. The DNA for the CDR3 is TGTGCCAGCAGTGAAGCGGCCCGGGACAGCAAAGAGACCCAGTACTTC. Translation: CASSEAARDSKETQYF.

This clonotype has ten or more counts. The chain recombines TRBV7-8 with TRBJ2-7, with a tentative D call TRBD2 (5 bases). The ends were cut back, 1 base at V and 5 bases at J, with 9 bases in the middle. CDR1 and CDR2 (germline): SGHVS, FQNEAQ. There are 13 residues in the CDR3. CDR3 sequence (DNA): TGTGCCAGCAGCTTAGACTCGGGGAACGAGCAGTACTTC. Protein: CASSLDSGNEQYF.